Shown below are 30 T cell receptor beta chains from a single sample sequenced in a study of cytomegalovirus exposure and HLA in healthy donors. Here immunoSEQ multiplex PCR was the method, and the copy in TCRdb shows in-frame clones only, minus some. The data show around 63,000 clones, around 90% seen once. Sequenced input: PBMCs. These receptors originate from a woman aged 18-30 years in good health and CMV-seronegative.

The CDR3 loop is CASSPTLLGSGGAQETQYF. DNA of the CDR3: TGTGCCAGCAGCCCAACCTTATTGGGTAGCGGGGGGGCACAAGAGACCCAGTACTTC. The chain has TRBV7-8 and TRBJ2-5, with 11 bases identical to TRBD2. V dropped 5 bases and J dropped 2; count of bases not matched to a gene: 16. Germline loops: CDR1 SGHVS, CDR2 FQNEAQ. The CDR3 covers 19 residues. The variable domain in full, with the rest retrieved from reference TRBV7-8 and TRBJ2-5, is GAGVSQSPRYKVAKRGQDVALRCDPISGHVSLFWYQQALGQGPEFLTYFQNEAQLDKSGLPSDRFFAERPEGSVSTLKIQRTQQEDSAVYLCASSPTLLGSGGAQETQYFGPGTRLLVL.

DNA for the CDR3: TGTGCCAGTATTCCCCGGGGGGGGGCAGGCACCGGGGAGCTGTTTTTT. Translated: CASIPRGGAGTGELFF. V usage is TRBV19 and J usage is TRBJ2-2; 8 bases align to TRBD2. Germline V gene data show CDR1 as LNHDA and CDR2 as SQIVND (reference sequence). With V trimmed by 7 bases and J by 4 bases, 11 bases remained unmatched. This CDR3 contains 16 residues.

V gene TRBV9 combines with J gene TRBJ1-3; no firm D call. Germline V gene lookup returns CDR1 SGDLS and CDR2 YYNGEE. The CDR3 runs 19 residues. The V end lost 0 bases, the J end lost 1 base, and 20 bases lay between the germline ends. DNA of the CDR3: TGTGCCAGCAGCGTAGGTCTAGGCTTGGTAGGTTCTTCTGGAAACACCATATATTTT. This translates into CASSVGLGLVGSSGNTIYF.

The chain links TRBV5-1 to TRBJ2-7; 12 bases agree with TRBD2. The germline V gene encodes CDR1 SGHRS and CDR2 YFSETQ. The CDR3 totals 16 residues. With V trimmed by 4 bases and J by 3 bases, 8 bases remained unmatched. The chain's CDR3 is CASSAPGLAGHYEQYF. Written as DNA, the CDR3 is TGCGCCAGCAGCGCACCGGGACTAGCGGGCCACTACGAGCAGTACTTC.

The gene calls are TRBV6-5 and TRBJ2-1, with 7 bases identical to TRBD1. CDR1 is MNHEY and CDR2 is SVGAGI in the germline V gene. V dropped 5 bases and J dropped 6; count of bases not matched to a gene: 7. The CDR3 extends over 14 amino acids. The DNA of the CDR3 is TGTGCCAGCAGTGACAGGGTCAGGCTCAATGAGCAGTTCTTC. As protein: CASSDRVRLNEQFF.

The chain carries TRBV4-2 and TRBJ2-7; 10 bases line up with TRBD1. The germline V gene has CDR1 LGHNA and CDR2 YNFKEQ. The CDR3 is 15 residues long. Trimming cost V 7 bases and J 5 bases; bases outside gene matches: 11. The CDR3 spells CASTPGDRGSDEQYF. In DNA form, the CDR3 reads TGTGCCAGCACACCGGGGGACAGGGGTTCCGACGAGCAGTACTTC.

CDR3 in amino acids: CASSPDRGNYGYTF. The CDR3 DNA reads as TGTGCCAGTAGCCCGGACAGGGGTAACTATGGCTACACCTTC. The J gene is TRBJ1-2, the V gene TRBV19; TRBD1 matches 9 bases. CDR1 and CDR2 (germline): LNHDA, SQIVND (reference sequence). The junction had 3 bases not matched to a gene; V was cut back by 6 bases and J by 1 base. This CDR3 is 14 amino acids long.

In DNA form, the CDR3 reads TGTGCCAGCAGCTTAGTACGCGGGGGGGAGACAGATACGCAGTATTTT. Protein: CASSLVRGGETDTQYF. V and J are TRBV5-8 and TRBJ2-3; 9 bases match TRBD2. Per the germline V gene, CDR1 is SGHTS and CDR2 is YDEGEE. V lost 2 bases, J lost 3 bases, and 7 bases stayed unmatched. CDR3 length equals 16 residues.

The chain couples TRBV30 to TRBJ2-5; D is perhaps TRBD2 (10 bases). The CDR3 loop spans 14 amino acids. Germline assignment: CDR1 GTSNPN and CDR2 SVGIG (reference sequence). Trimming took 3 bases from V and 7 from J, leaving 18 bases between them. The CDR3 DNA is TGTGCCTGGAGAGTAGCGGGGGGACAGGGGACCCAGTACTTC. Protein: CAWRVAGGQGTQYF.

This clone has only a few counts. The V call is TRBV6-4, the J call TRBJ2-1; 8 nucleotides agree with TRBD2. Unmatched junction bases numbered 3, after V lost 3 bases and J lost 2 bases. The germline V gene has CDR1 MRHNA and CDR2 SNTAGT. This CDR3 is built from 15 residues. The CDR3 region is CASSEGAGAYNEQFF. The CDR3 coding sequence is TGTGCCAGCAGTGAGGGAGCGGGAGCCTACAATGAGCAGTTCTTC.

The rearrangement uses TRBV14 and TRBJ2-1, with D possibly matching TRBD1 (6 bases). Per germline, CDR1 SGHDN and CDR2 FVKESK. The CDR3 length is 13 residues. With 1 base removed from V and 14 bases from J, the gap between germline ends came to 15 bases. The CDR3: CASSQVGRTEEFF. The DNA for the CDR3 is TGTGCCAGCAGCCAAGTCGGTCGGACAGAGGAGTTCTTC.

The CDR3 loop is CASRPDTGDEQFF. Written as DNA, the CDR3 is TGTGCCAGCAGGCCCGATACAGGGGATGAGCAGTTCTTC. This chain connects TRBV7-9 to TRBJ2-1; TRBD1 matches at 7 bases. The germline CDR1 and CDR2 sequences are SEHNR and FQNEAQ (reference sequence). V shed 6 bases, J shed 8 bases, and the junction held 7 bases outside the gene matches. The CDR3 runs to 13 residues.

The J gene is TRBJ2-3, the V gene TRBV7-2, with 11 bases that match TRBD2. In germline, CDR1 is SGHTA, CDR2 FQGNSA. CDR3 length: 16 residues. Losses at the gene ends were 6 bases for V and 6 bases for J; bases not matched to a gene: 11. The CDR3 sequence: CASRDARLAGSDTQYF. The CDR3 DNA reads TGTGCCAGCAGGGACGCGCGACTAGCGGGATCCGATACGCAGTATTTT.

This chain links TRBV5-5 with TRBJ2-2, with D possibly being TRBD2 (6 bases). Trimming pared 1 base from V and 3 bases from J, leaving 10 bases between. Germline values: CDR1 SGHKS, CDR2 YYEKEE (reference sequence). This CDR3 region has 15 residues. CDR3: CASSLRLGYTGELFF. DNA of the CDR3: TGTGCCAGCAGCTTGAGACTAGGGTACACCGGGGAGCTGTTTTTT.

The V and J genes are TRBV7-2 and TRBJ1-5; D is uncertain. Trimming took 1 base from V and 0 from J, leaving 4 bases between them. The germline gives CDR1 SGHTA, CDR2 FQGNSA. The CDR3 is 14 residues long. CDR3 sequence reads: CASSLGHSNQPQHF. DNA of the CDR3: TGTGCCAGCAGCTTAGGACATAGCAATCAGCCCCAGCATTTT.

The rearrangement uses TRBV30 and TRBJ1-1; possibly TRBD1 for D (6 bases). The V and J ends lost 3 bases and 6 bases respectively, with 14 bases between them. CDR1 and CDR2 (germline): GTSNPN, SVGIG (reference sequence). This CDR3 has 13 amino acids. The CDR3 spells CAWSEGGGAEAFF. CDR3 DNA sequence: TGTGCCTGGAGCGAGGGAGGGGGGGCTGAAGCTTTCTTT.

The V gene is TRBV28, the J gene TRBJ2-3, with 8 bases lining up with TRBD2. The CDR3 is made up of 15 amino acids. Per germline, CDR1 MDHEN and CDR2 SYDVKM. V lost 5 bases and J lost 3; bases outside the gene matches: 7. Here the CDR3 DNA reads TGTGCCAGCAGTACGGGGGGGGCCGGTACAGATACGCAGTATTTT. It codes for CASSTGGAGTDTQYF. The full variable domain, its missing parts supplied by reference TRBV28 and TRBJ2-3, is DVKVTQSSRYLVKRTGEKVFLECVQDMDHENMFWYRQDPGLGLRLIYFSYDVKMKEKGDIPEGYSVSREKKERFSLILESASTNQTSMYLCASSTGGAGTDTQYFGPGTRLTVL.

The CDR3: CAWSVLAGVNNEQFF. CDR3 coding DNA: TGTGCCTGGAGTGTACTAGCGGGAGTCAACAATGAGCAGTTCTTC. The chain links TRBV30 to TRBJ2-1; 11 bases align to TRBD2. Germline V gene sequence: CDR1 GTSNPN, CDR2 SVGIG (reference sequence). Trimming removed 0 bases from V and 5 bases from J; junction bases left unmatched: 3. The CDR3 sequence is 15 residues long.

This chain uses TRBV6-1 with TRBJ2-7; TRBD2 matches at 11 bases. There are 16 residues in the CDR3. The germline V gene has CDR1 MNHNS and CDR2 SASEGT. V lost 4 bases and J lost 1; bases outside the gene matches: 6. CDR3 sequence reads: CASSVTSGIDSYEQYF. DNA of the CDR3: TGTGCCAGCAGTGTGACTAGCGGGATAGATTCCTACGAGCAGTACTTC.

The chain joins TRBV5-4 to TRBJ2-3; 9 nucleotides align to TRBD2. CDR1 and CDR2 (germline): SGHNT, YYREEE (reference sequence). With V trimmed by 0 bases and J by 1 base, 3 bases remained unmatched. The CDR3 runs to 16 residues. The CDR3 reads CASSLGLAGGTDTQYF. The CDR3 DNA is TGTGCCAGCAGCTTGGGGTTAGCGGGGGGCACAGATACGCAGTATTTT.

The genes are TRBV29-1 and TRBJ2-3; D gene unclear. With 6 bases removed from V and 6 bases from J, the gap between germline ends came to 7 bases. CDR1 is SQVTM and CDR2 is ANQGSEA in the germline V gene. The length of the CDR3 is 10 residues. The CDR3 DNA reads TGCAGCGTAGCCCGGGATACGCAGTATTTT. It yields the protein CSVARDTQYF.

The chain combines TRBV6-1 with TRBJ2-7; D gene uncertain. V was pared by 5 bases and J by 3 bases, with 5 bases between. The V gene's germline CDR1 is MNHNS and CDR2 SASEGT. The CDR3 totals 11 residues. The CDR3 nucleotides read TGTGCCAGCAGTCTCGGCTACGAGCAGTACTTC. Encoded protein: CASSLGYEQYF.

This chain connects TRBV4-2 to TRBJ2-1; 9 nucleotides agree with TRBD2. Germline V gene lookup returns CDR1 LGHNA and CDR2 YNFKEQ. CDR3 size: 17 residues. V dropped 0 bases and J dropped 2; count of bases not matched to a gene: 5. The CDR3, as DNA: TGTGCCAGCAGCCAAGATAGGCTAGCGGGGACCTACAATGAGCAGTTCTTC. Encoded protein: CASSQDRLAGTYNEQFF.

This clone came up once. The gene calls are TRBV7-8 and TRBJ1-2, with D possibly being TRBD1 (5 bases). The CDR3 runs to 14 residues. Trimming left V 4 bases short and J 4 bases short, with 13 bases between. Germline-derived CDR1 and CDR2 are SGHVS and FQNEAQ. CDR3 loop: CASSSRFDSYGYTF. Written as DNA, the CDR3 is TGTGCCAGCAGCTCCCGTTTTGACAGCTATGGCTACACCTTC.

The gene calls are TRBV19 and TRBJ2-3; 7 nucleotides match TRBD1. The CDR3 runs to 15 residues. Germline V gene lookup returns CDR1 LNHDA and CDR2 SQIVND (reference sequence). The V and J ends lost 5 bases and 5 bases, in that order; junction bases with no gene match: 10. CDR3 region: CASSSNPGTVDTQYF. CDR3 in DNA: TGTGCCAGTAGTTCCAATCCCGGGACAGTAGATACGCAGTATTTT.

The chain recombines TRBV19 with TRBJ1-1, with 8 nucleotides matching TRBD1. Germline CDR1 and CDR2: LNHDA and SQIVND (reference sequence). With 4 bases clipped from V and 5 bases from J, the junction kept 9 bases outside the gene matches. There are 15 residues in the CDR3. The CDR3 region has the DNA TGTGCCAGTAGTACCCTCTGGACAGGGCAAACTGAAGCTTTCTTT. Translation: CASSTLWTGQTEAFF.

This clone was recorded once. This chain's CDR3 is CATIFSGGSYEQYF. The CDR3 region has the DNA TGTGCCACCATCTTCTCGGGGGGTTCCTACGAGCAGTACTTC. The chain uses TRBV6-1 and TRBJ2-7, with 7 bases matching TRBD2. V gave up 10 bases and J gave up 1 base; unmatched junction bases: 10. The CDR3 is 14 residues long. Germline V CDR1 and CDR2: MNHNS, SASEGT.

The genes are TRBV6-5 and TRBJ2-7; 11 bases agree with TRBD1. The CDR3 contains 15 residues. Germline assignment: CDR1 MNHEY and CDR2 SVGAGI. Trimming at V came to 6 bases and at J to 1 base, leaving 5 bases not matched to a gene. As DNA, the CDR3 is TGTGCCAGCAGACCTCGGGACAGGGGGTCCTACGAGCAGTACTTC. This translates into CASRPRDRGSYEQYF.

The rearrangement uses TRBV7-9 and TRBJ2-1; 8 nucleotides align to TRBD2. J gave up 6 bases and V 5 bases, and 12 bases lay outside the gene matches. Germline V gene sequence: CDR1 SEHNR, CDR2 FQNEAQ (reference sequence). The CDR3 runs to 16 residues. CDR3 nucleotide sequence: TGTGCCAGCAGCCGACAGCGGGAGCTTCCGAGCAATGAGCAGTTCTTC. Encoded protein: CASSRQRELPSNEQFF.

The CDR3 reads CASSWRGGPYNEQFF. CDR3 coding DNA: TGTGCCAGCAGCTGGAGGGGAGGCCCCTACAATGAGCAGTTCTTC. The chain uses TRBV11-3 and TRBJ2-1; a weak D match, TRBD2 (6 bases). The CDR3 contains 15 residues. Germline loops: CDR1 SGHNT, CDR2 YENEEA. With 4 bases removed from V and 2 bases from J, the gap between germline ends came to 12 bases.